Reported below is one T cell receptor beta chain. This entry is derived from a study of blood T cell repertoires in COVID-19. Clones were read by immunoSEQ multiplex PCR, and TCRdb kept only the in-frame ones, dropping some. The profile shows some 190,000 clones, approximately 81% of them singletons. Germline-derived CDR1 and CDR2 are MDHEN and SYDVKM. The CDR3 runs 16 residues. Trimming cost V 4 bases and J 0 bases, with 13 bases left between them. V usage is TRBV28 and J usage is TRBJ1-5, with TRBD1 as a possible D gene (6 bases). The sequencing sample was made of peripheral blood. The source of this sequence is a person between 65 and 79 years old with COVID-19, enrolled during active disease. Here the CDR3 DNA reads TGTGCCAGCAGTTGGGCAGGGGCCTATAGCAATCAGCCCCAGCATTTT. It yields the protein CASSWAGAYSNQPQHF.